The next 14 T cell receptor beta chains were all read from a single sample in a study of molecular identifiers for immune sequencing clone quantification. TCRdb re-called the PCR reads with MiXCR, one entry per CDR3 protein. Of around 470,000 distinct CDR3 sequences in the sample, about a quarter were seen once. Sequenced material: naive CD8+ T cells from blood, with Jurkat cell RNA spiked in. Subset here: FACS-sorted CD8+CD4-CCR7+CD45RA+ naive T cells. These receptors were collected from a human donor in good health. Some libraries in this study had Jurkat cell RNA spiked in.

In regard to this clonotype: A much larger clone lies a single base off, so this may be a read error. The chain joins TRBV7-6 to TRBJ2-2, with D possibly TRBD2 on 6 matching bases. The length of the CDR3 is 18 residues. The V end lost 5 bases, the J end lost 2 bases, and 21 bases lay between the germline ends. Germline V lookup: CDR1 SGHVS, CDR2 FNYEAQ. The CDR3 loop reads CASSPRTDRTTNTGELFF. The CDR3 region has the DNA TGTGCCAGCAGCCCCCGTACCGATCGGACTACAAACACCGGGGAGCTGTTTTTT.

This chain uses TRBV5-4 with TRBJ1-2, with TRBD1 identical over 7 bases. The CDR3 runs 12 residues. V shed 4 bases, J shed 8 bases, and the junction held 5 bases outside the gene matches. Germline V gives CDR1 SGHNT, CDR2 YYREEE (reference sequence). The CDR3 DNA reads as TGTGCCAGCAGCGGTGACAGGGCCGGCTACACCTTC. Its translation is CASSGDRAGYTF.

Details on this clonotype: The final CDR3 position lacks the conserved phenylalanine or tryptophan, pointing to a likely read error. This rearrangement joins TRBV13 to TRBJ1-1; D unresolved. The V end was cut by 5 bases, the J end by 0 bases, with 7 bases between. The germline gives CDR1 PRHDT, CDR2 FYEKMQ (reference sequence). This CDR3 region has 13 residues. The CDR3 sequence: CASSPTMNTEAFS. CDR3 DNA: TGTGCCAGCAGCCCTACTATGAACACTGAAGCTTTCTCT.

The rearrangement uses TRBV27 and TRBJ2-7; D is ambiguous. This CDR3 has 15 amino acids. V was trimmed by 3 bases and J by 0 bases, leaving 12 bases between them. Germline CDR1 reads MNHEY; CDR2 reads SMNVEV (reference sequence). CDR3 in DNA: TGTGCCAGCAGTTTGACGGAAGTAAACTCCTACGAGCAGTACTTC. Its protein is CASSLTEVNSYEQYF.

The V gene is TRBV19, the J gene TRBJ2-5; weak D call: TRBD2 (5 bases). The CDR3 loop spans 15 amino acids. V dropped 6 bases and J dropped 4 bases, with 18 bases sitting between them. Germline loops: CDR1 LNHDA, CDR2 SQIVND (reference sequence). The CDR3 DNA sequence: TGTGCCAGTAGCCTAAACAGCGGTGATTTAGAGACCCAGTACTTC. Amino acid sequence: CASSLNSGDLETQYF.

This clonotype was seen a few times. This chain joins TRBV7-9 and TRBJ1-4; 7 positions agree with TRBD1. V gave up 4 bases and J gave up 1 base; unmatched junction bases: 3. Germline loops: CDR1 SEHNR, CDR2 FQNEAQ (reference sequence). This CDR3 has 15 amino acids. The CDR3 region is CASSYRQGTNEKLFF. For the CDR3, the DNA is TGTGCCAGCAGCTATCGACAGGGAACTAATGAAAAACTGTTTTTT.

To note about this clonotype: One end of the junction is discordant with germline, which a read error may explain. The chain employs TRBV19 and TRBJ2-1, with D possibly being TRBD1 (5 bases). CDR3 length: 17 amino acids. CDR1 LNHDA and CDR2 SQIVND come from the germline V gene (reference sequence). CDR3 loop: CASSIDPQAPAYNEQSF. The CDR3 DNA follows: TGTGCCAGTAGTATAGACCCACAGGCCCCCGCCTACAATGAGCAGTCCTTC.

This clonotype came up a few times. This chain uses TRBV7-2 with TRBJ1-5, with D possibly being TRBD1 (5 bases). The CDR3 totals 15 residues. Deletions cut 1 base from V and 9 bases from J, with 16 bases between. CDR1 and CDR2 from the germline V gene are SGHTA and FQGNSA. Here the CDR3 reads CASSLEGNSRWPQHF. Written as DNA, the CDR3 is TGTGCCAGCAGCTTAGAGGGGAACTCCCGGTGGCCCCAGCATTTT.

This clonotype has only a few counts. J is TRBJ2-2 and V is TRBV10-3; D may be TRBD2 (5 bases). The length of the CDR3 is 14 residues. Trimming left V 6 bases short and J 6 bases short, with 14 bases between. Germline lookup yields CDR1 ENHRY and CDR2 SYGVKD. The CDR3 DNA is TGTGCCATCAGCAGACCCATTAGCGCCGGGGAGCTGTTTTTT. This sequence encodes CAISRPISAGELFF.

This clonotype was seen ten or more times. The chain carries TRBV20-1 and TRBJ2-3, with 9 nucleotides matching TRBD1. In germline, CDR1 is DFQATT, CDR2 SNEGSKA (reference sequence). The CDR3 spans 14 residues. V was pared by 5 bases and J by 2 bases, with 5 bases of the junction left unmatched. The CDR3 reads CSAGDRVFTDTQYF. The CDR3 DNA reads TGCAGTGCTGGGGACAGGGTCTTCACAGATACGCAGTATTTT.

The chain carries TRBV27 and TRBJ2-7; 7 bases are shared with TRBD1. The V and J ends lost 5 bases and 2 bases, in that order; junction bases with no gene match: 12. The CDR3 spans 16 residues. Germline lookup yields CDR1 MNHEY and CDR2 SMNVEV (reference sequence). The CDR3 sequence: CASSHISVQGTYEQYF. CDR3 bases: TGTGCCAGCAGTCACATATCGGTACAGGGGACCTACGAGCAGTACTTC.

This clonotype was seen more than once but under ten times. The CDR3, as DNA: TGCAGCGTTACGGACCCGGGAGGGAACACCGGGGAGCTGTTTTTT. Residues: CSVTDPGGNTGELFF. The rearrangement uses TRBV29-1 and TRBJ2-2; 7 bases match TRBD2. With 5 bases clipped from V and 1 base from J, the junction kept 7 bases outside the gene matches. This CDR3 has 15 residues. Germline values: CDR1 SQVTM, CDR2 ANQGSEA.

V is TRBV24-1 and J is TRBJ2-5, with TRBD2 as a possible D gene (6 bases). This CDR3 is 15 amino acids long. Germline V CDR1 and CDR2: KGHDR, SFDVKD. Trimming pared 3 bases from V and 1 base from J, leaving 11 bases between. The CDR3 DNA reads TGTGCCACCAGTGATCCTGGGGGGTTCCAAGAGACCCAGTACTTC. Amino acid sequence: CATSDPGGFQETQYF.

This clonotype was recorded once. Possible read error: a much larger clone is one base away. The CDR3 DNA sequence: TGCAGGACCGGAGGCGAAGAGACCCAGTACTTC. The encoded protein is CRTGGEETQYF. The gene calls are TRBV20-1 and TRBJ2-5; D perhaps matches TRBD2 (5 bases). The CDR3 length is 11 residues. Per the germline V gene, CDR1 is DFQATT and CDR2 is SNEGSKA (reference sequence).